This TCR beta chain was recovered during a study of blood T cell repertoires in COVID-19 (dated by TCRdb to between 2020 and 2021). Study-level background: The collaborator samples originated in the United States, Italy and Spain and spanned the acute and convalescent phases of COVID-19. The sample metadata nearly always contained a de-identified subject ID, COVID-19 status, age in years and sex. The repertoires were released in a freely available public database intended as a resource for research on the immune response to SARS-CoV-2. Deeply sampled blood TCRbeta repertoires from subjects exposed to, actively infected with, or recovered from COVID-19 were included in the dataset. Where HLA class I and class II types were available, the types were taken from metadata supplied by the sample provider, not from assay-based typing. The samples were drawn from the first 160 participants of the ongoing ImmuneRACE study and from about 1,200 subjects provided by 6 global collaborators. The material from the prospective study consisted of cDNA or gDNA derived from T cells, B-cell-depleted T cells, or PBMCs. Overall study outcomes, separate from this receptor: The quantity of clinical and demographic metadata differed by source and by participant and was supplied without curation.

Collaborating institutions collected whole blood in K2EDTA tubes following their own protocols. For TCRbeta analysis, collaborators shipped samples in one of three forms: frozen whole blood, isolated PBMCs, or DNA extracted from either of those sample types. The germline V gene yields SGHAT for CDR1 and FQNNGV for CDR2. The cysteine opens and the phenylalanine closes a CDR3 of 15 amino acids. Of all the DNA, just the CDR3 is kept, 45 bases in frame from base 1. Unmatched junction bases come to 4, with V trimmed by 3 bases and J by 3 bases. The immunoSEQ Assay, a bias-controlled multiplex PCR, was used to amplify TCRbeta CDR3 regions from genomic DNA. The study's processing was this. Nucleated cell counts per sample were estimated from amplification of reference gene primers within the assay. To quantify the absolute abundance of each unique TCRbeta CDR3 rearrangement, sequence reads were collapsed and filtered. For each sample, productive Simpson clonality was calculated as the square root of Simpson's diversity index across productive rearrangements. TCRdb took over this immuneACCESS table, retaining in-frame rearrangements with V and J assigned. Such tables are incomplete; in checked studies, under half of the missing clones stem from an unresolved V gene, and the remainder is unexplained. For V, J and clone size, that table is used; D and trimming come from the DNA. Here the sample has approximately 500,000 clones; approximately 85% occur a single time. The leading ten clones occupy about 3.2% of the sample.

With respect to this clone: Its antigen specificity is not known. No base qualities exist here, and no much larger clone lies one base off it.

Sequenced input: peripheral blood. The TCR sequence derives from a human donor in a cohort sampled during active COVID-19. The V gene is TRBV11-2 and the J gene is TRBJ2-7; 11 middle bases align to TRBD1. The sequence in DNA is TGTGCCAGCAGCTTTTGGACAGGGGGCGACTACGAGCAGTACTTC. It specifies CASSFWTGGDYEQYF.